This TCR beta chain was obtained from a study of T cell responses to AZD1222 COVID-19 vaccine. Background on the study: Both about-4-week and about-12-week second-dose recipients were combined.

Regarding the study as a whole: Baseline seropositivity characterized only a handful of AZD1222 recipients. The reported proportion of spike-specific TCRs targeting unmutated variant regions was nearly half.

This clone has a single count. Its antigen is unknown. The CDR3 totals 12 residues. The V and J ends lost 3 bases and 5 bases respectively, with 7 bases between them. Germline CDR1 and CDR2: KGHSH and LQKENI. The repertoire was sequenced with immunoSEQ multiplex PCR; TCRdb's copy has only in-frame clones and lacks some. The top ten clones hold around a fifth of a sample with around 89,000 clones, just over 90% of them seen once. This sequence joins TRBV18 and TRBJ2-5, with D maybe TRBD2 (5 bases). The TCR sequence derives from an adult in good health. The starting material was peripheral blood, obtained on day 0 of AZD1222 vaccination. The CDR3 bases are TGTGCCAGCTCACCCGGGGAGGAGACCCAGTACTTC. It specifies CASSPGEETQYF.